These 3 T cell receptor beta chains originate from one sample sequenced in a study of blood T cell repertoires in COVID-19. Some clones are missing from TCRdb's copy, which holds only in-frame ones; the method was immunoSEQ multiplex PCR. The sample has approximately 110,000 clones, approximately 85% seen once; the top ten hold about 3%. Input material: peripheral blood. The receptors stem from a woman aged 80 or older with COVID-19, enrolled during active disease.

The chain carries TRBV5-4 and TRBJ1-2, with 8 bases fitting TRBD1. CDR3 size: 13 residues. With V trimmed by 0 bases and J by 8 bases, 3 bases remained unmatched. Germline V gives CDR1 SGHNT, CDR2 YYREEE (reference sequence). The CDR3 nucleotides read TGTGCCAGCAGCTTGGCAGGGGGCGGGGGCTACACCTTC. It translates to CASSLAGGGGYTF.

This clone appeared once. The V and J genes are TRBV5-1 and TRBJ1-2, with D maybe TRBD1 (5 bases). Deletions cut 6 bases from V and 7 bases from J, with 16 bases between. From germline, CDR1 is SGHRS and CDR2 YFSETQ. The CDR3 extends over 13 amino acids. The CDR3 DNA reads TGCGCCAGCACCCTAGGAGGGGAAGGTGGCTACACCTTC. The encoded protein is CASTLGGEGGYTF.

The CDR3 reads CASSLVGEIAFF. The CDR3 DNA follows: TGTGCCAGCAGCTTGGTTGGGGAGATAGCTTTCTTT. The chain joins TRBV5-5 to TRBJ1-1; no clear D. This CDR3 is 12 amino acids long. The V gene's germline CDR1 is SGHKS and CDR2 YYEKEE (reference sequence). V was pared by 0 bases and J by 10 bases, with 10 bases between.